This entry concerns a single TCR beta chain. What antigen it recognizes has not been identified. Base qualities are not recorded, but no much larger clone differs from it by a single base. This entry comes from a study of blood T cell repertoires in COVID-19 (dated by TCRdb to about 2020). About the investigation overall: Samples from collaborators originated in the United States, Italy and Spain and spanned both the acute and convalescent phases of COVID-19. The material from the prospective study consisted of cDNA or gDNA derived from T cells, B-cell-depleted T cells, or PBMCs. Subjects who had been exposed to COVID-19, were actively infected with it, or had recovered from it provided the deeply sampled blood TCRbeta repertoires that made up the dataset. The repertoires were released in a freely available public database meant as a resource for research on the immune response to SARS-CoV-2. The samples were drawn from the first 160 participants of the ongoing ImmuneRACE study and from 1,200 or so subjects provided by 6 global collaborators. Nearly every sample came with metadata listing a de-identified subject ID, COVID-19 status, age in years and sex. HLA class I and class II types, where available, came from metadata supplied by the sample provider rather than from assay-based typing. General findings and caveats noted by the study authors: How much clinical and demographic metadata was included differed by source and by participant, and the metadata was provided uncurated.

Looking up the germline V gene (reference sequence) yields CDR1 LNHNV and CDR2 YYDKDF. Measured from the cysteine to the phenylalanine, the CDR3 is 17 residues long. The only DNA kept is the CDR3, 51 bases in frame from the first base. Germline trimming: 0 bases from V, 5 bases from J; junction bases outside gene matches: 8. In the prospective study, participants were roughly 18 to 100 years old, resided in about two dozen geographic areas of the United States, and were enrolled through a virtual design. Cohort assignment in the prospective study relied on participant-reported clinical history from a screening survey and a study questionnaire. Each participant in the prospective study had whole blood, serum and a nasopharyngeal or oropharyngeal swab collected by mobile phlebotomists. Additional blood draws and questionnaires over an approximately 2-month period could optionally be provided by prospective study participants. Before DNA extraction, blood samples from the prospective study were shipped at room temperature or frozen.

The immunoSEQ Assay, a bias-controlled multiplex PCR, was used to amplify TCRbeta CDR3 regions from genomic DNA. Regarding the original processing steps: The number of nucleated cells in each sample was estimated by amplification of reference gene primers within the assay. Sequence reads were collapsed and filtered to measure the absolute abundance of every unique TCRbeta CDR3 rearrangement. Productive Simpson clonality was computed per sample as the square root of Simpson's diversity index over productive rearrangements. TCRdb provides this immuneACCESS table in a form limited to in-frame rearrangements. Some clones are lacking; in checked studies, under half of them reflect an unresolved V gene, and why the rest are absent is not known. That table gives V, J and clone size, and the DNA gave D and trimming. Across this sample there are 250,000 to 300,000 clones, with just over 90% seen only once. Of the sample, 2% to 2.5% falls within the top ten clones.

Recombination joined TRBV15 with TRBJ2-1, with 9 bases aligning to TRBD1. This receptor was obtained from a woman aged 35 to 49 with acute COVID-19. Sample: PBMCs or T cells enriched from blood (not recorded which). CDR3 reads: CATSREQGARQNNEQFF. The DNA reads TGTGCCACCAGCAGAGAACAGGGGGCCCGACAGAACAATGAGCAGTTCTTC.